These T cell receptor beta chains were read from a single sample in a study of blood T cells in healthy people across ages. A single record per CDR3 protein comes from TCRdb applying MiXCR to the 5' RACE reads. The table has about 1.4 million distinct CDR3 sequences, around 59% seen once. The sample was blood. The receptors were gathered from a man aged 18 to 30 in good health. CDR3s include the opening cysteine and the closing phenylalanine or tryptophan. Each record gives: clone size, J gene, D gene, V gene, CDR3 DNA, CDR3 protein. D genes are given only for firm matches. Some rows have no size entry. The others give once, few or many, or a class for an expanded clone.

abundance: NA
j_gene: TRBJ2-7
d_gene: NA
v_gene: TRBV6-1
CDR3nt: TGTGCCAGCAGTGAAGGTCGGATCCTCTACGAGCAGTACTTC
CDR3aa: CASSEGRILYEQYF

abundance: NA
j_gene: TRBJ1-6
d_gene: NA
v_gene: TRBV12-3/TRBV12-4
CDR3nt: TGTGCCAGCAGTTTATCTACAGTCAATTCACCCCTCCACTTT
CDR3aa: CASSLSTVNSPLHF

abundance: NA
j_gene: TRBJ2-7
d_gene: NA
v_gene: TRBV20-1
CDR3nt: TGCAGTGCTAGAGGGAGGTGGGGGCGCCGCTACGAGCAGTACTTC
CDR3aa: CSARGRWGRRYEQYF

abundance: few
j_gene: TRBJ2-7
d_gene: NA
v_gene: TRBV5-4
CDR3nt: TGTGCCAGCAGCTTGATAGAAGCCTACGAGCAGTACTTC
CDR3aa: CASSLIEAYEQYF

abundance: NA
j_gene: TRBJ1-2
d_gene: TRBD1
v_gene: TRBV7-6
CDR3nt: TGTGCCAGCAGCTTAATAGGGGGCCTTTTCTACACCTTC
CDR3aa: CASSLIGGLFYTF

abundance: NA
j_gene: TRBJ2-7
d_gene: NA
v_gene: TRBV2
CDR3nt: TGTGCCACCAGTGATCCCGATACCGAGCAGTACTTC
CDR3aa: CATSDPDTEQYF

abundance: once
j_gene: TRBJ1-2
d_gene: NA
v_gene: TRBV18
CDR3nt: TGTGCCAGCGGAGAGGACAGAAACTATGGCTACACCTTC
CDR3aa: CASGEDRNYGYTF

abundance: NA
j_gene: TRBJ1-1
d_gene: TRBD1
v_gene: TRBV4-1
CDR3nt: TGCGCCAGCAGCATCCGAGGGACAGGGTTCGACACTGAAGCTTTCTTT
CDR3aa: CASSIRGTGFDTEAFF

abundance: few
j_gene: TRBJ1-4
d_gene: NA
v_gene: TRBV10-1
CDR3nt: TGCGCCAGCAGTGAGTCGCCTAATGAAAAACTGTTTTTT
CDR3aa: CASSESPNEKLFF

abundance: NA
j_gene: TRBJ2-7
d_gene: NA
v_gene: TRBV21-1
CDR3nt: TGTGCCAGCAGCAAAGAGGGGAGGGAGGCCTACGAGCAGTACTTC
CDR3aa: CASSKEGREAYEQYF

abundance: few
j_gene: TRBJ2-1
d_gene: TRBD2
v_gene: TRBV28
CDR3nt: TGTGCCAGCAGCCCACTAGCGGGGGACAATGAGCAGTTCTTC
CDR3aa: CASSPLAGDNEQFF

abundance: few
j_gene: TRBJ2-3
d_gene: TRBD2
v_gene: TRBV27
CDR3nt: TGTGCCAGCAGCCCCTTCGGAGGTAGCGGGAGTAGGGAAACAGATACGCAGTATTTT
CDR3aa: CASSPFGGSGSRETDTQYF

abundance: NA
j_gene: TRBJ2-3
d_gene: TRBD2
v_gene: TRBV29-1
CDR3nt: TGCAGCGTTGTAGTGGCGGGAGGGCCTACAGATACGCAGTATTTT
CDR3aa: CSVVVAGGPTDTQYF

abundance: NA
j_gene: TRBJ2-7
d_gene: NA
v_gene: TRBV6-5
CDR3nt: TGTGCCAGCAGTTACCTCTATTCCTACGAGCAGTACTTC
CDR3aa: CASSYLYSYEQYF

abundance: few
j_gene: TRBJ2-5
d_gene: NA
v_gene: TRBV29-1
CDR3nt: TGCAGCGTTGAAGGTTTTCAGATTGAGACCCAGTACTTC
CDR3aa: CSVEGFQIETQYF

abundance: NA
j_gene: TRBJ2-1
d_gene: TRBD2
v_gene: TRBV2
CDR3nt: TGTGCCAGCAGGGCCGCCACTAGCGGGAATGGTGAGCAGTTCTTC
CDR3aa: CASRAATSGNGEQFF

abundance: many
j_gene: TRBJ2-4
d_gene: TRBD1
v_gene: TRBV28
CDR3nt: TGTGCCAGCAGTTCTCGGACAGGGCCCGACATTCAGTACTTC
CDR3aa: CASSSRTGPDIQYF

abundance: NA
j_gene: TRBJ2-3
d_gene: NA
v_gene: TRBV20-1
CDR3nt: TGCAGTGCTAGAGATCGGGGGTCACATAGCACAGATACGCAGTATTTT
CDR3aa: CSARDRGSHSTDTQYF

abundance: few
j_gene: TRBJ2-5
d_gene: TRBD2
v_gene: TRBV12-3/TRBV12-4
CDR3nt: TGTGCCAGCAGTCCCGAACTAGCGGGAGAGTACCAAGAGACCCAGTACTTC
CDR3aa: CASSPELAGEYQETQYF

abundance: NA
j_gene: TRBJ2-5
d_gene: NA
v_gene: TRBV3-1
CDR3nt: TGTGCCAGCAGCCTTCCAGGGGTATCAGAGACCCAGTACTTC
CDR3aa: CASSLPGVSETQYF

abundance: few
j_gene: TRBJ2-3
d_gene: NA
v_gene: TRBV6-6
CDR3nt: TGTGCCAGCACCGTCCGGGTGGGGGCAGATACGCAGTATTTT
CDR3aa: CASTVRVGADTQYF

abundance: NA
j_gene: TRBJ2-5
d_gene: TRBD2
v_gene: TRBV11-2
CDR3nt: TGTGCCAGCAGGAAATCTAGCGGGGGGGACCAAGAGACCCAGTACTTC
CDR3aa: CASRKSSGGDQETQYF

abundance: NA
j_gene: TRBJ2-1
d_gene: NA
v_gene: TRBV6-4
CDR3nt: TGTGCCAGCAGCCCCGACTCCGGGACTTATGAGCAGTTCTTC
CDR3aa: CASSPDSGTYEQFF

abundance: NA
j_gene: TRBJ2-1
d_gene: NA
v_gene: TRBV4-3
CDR3nt: TGCGCCAGCAGCCAAGGTGGGACGAAAGACAATGAGCAGTTCTTC
CDR3aa: CASSQGGTKDNEQFF

abundance: NA
j_gene: TRBJ1-1
d_gene: TRBD1
v_gene: TRBV20-1
CDR3nt: TGCAGTGCGTTCAGACAGGGGGCAATGAACACTGAAGCTTTCTTT
CDR3aa: CSAFRQGAMNTEAFF

abundance: NA
j_gene: TRBJ2-1
d_gene: TRBD2
v_gene: TRBV12-3/TRBV12-4
CDR3nt: TGTGCCAGCAGTTTGCGGGAGGGCCTATATGAGCAGTTCTTC
CDR3aa: CASSLREGLYEQFF

abundance: few
j_gene: TRBJ2-7
d_gene: NA
v_gene: TRBV29-1
CDR3nt: TGCAGCGTTGAGGCCCCTCGGGGGTCTCCCTACGAGCAGTACTTC
CDR3aa: CSVEAPRGSPYEQYF

abundance: few
j_gene: TRBJ1-1
d_gene: NA
v_gene: TRBV6-1
CDR3nt: TGTGCCAGCAGTTCCCTTATGAACACTGAAGCTTTCTTT
CDR3aa: CASSSLMNTEAFF

abundance: NA
j_gene: TRBJ2-1
d_gene: NA
v_gene: TRBV4-3
CDR3nt: TGCGCCAGCAGCCAAGTTAGGGGAGTCTACAATGAGCAGTTCTTC
CDR3aa: CASSQVRGVYNEQFF

abundance: NA
j_gene: TRBJ2-5
d_gene: NA
v_gene: TRBV2
CDR3nt: TGTGCCAGCACGGGTGATAAGGGGGGTGAGACCCAGTACTTC
CDR3aa: CASTGDKGGETQYF

abundance: NA
j_gene: TRBJ2-3
d_gene: NA
v_gene: TRBV12-3/TRBV12-4
CDR3nt: TGTGCCAGCAGTTTATTGGCGGCAGTTAGCACAGATACGCAGTATTTT
CDR3aa: CASSLLAAVSTDTQYF

abundance: few
j_gene: TRBJ2-1
d_gene: TRBD2
v_gene: TRBV10-3
CDR3nt: TGTGCCATCAGTCCTTCGGGCGGGGGGGCCAATGAGCAGTTCTTC
CDR3aa: CAISPSGGGANEQFF

abundance: NA
j_gene: TRBJ1-2
d_gene: TRBD1
v_gene: TRBV6-1
CDR3nt: TGTGCCACCATGACAGGGTGGAGCTATGGCTACACCTTC
CDR3aa: CATMTGWSYGYTF

abundance: once
j_gene: TRBJ2-2
d_gene: NA
v_gene: TRBV9
CDR3nt: TGTGCCAGCAGCGTTTATGGGCCCGGGGAGCTGTTTTTT
CDR3aa: CASSVYGPGELFF

abundance: NA
j_gene: TRBJ2-1
d_gene: TRBD2
v_gene: TRBV11-2
CDR3nt: TGTGCCAGCAGCACACGAAAAACTGTAGCGGGAAGCTCCTACAATGAGCAGTTCTTC
CDR3aa: CASSTRKTVAGSSYNEQFF